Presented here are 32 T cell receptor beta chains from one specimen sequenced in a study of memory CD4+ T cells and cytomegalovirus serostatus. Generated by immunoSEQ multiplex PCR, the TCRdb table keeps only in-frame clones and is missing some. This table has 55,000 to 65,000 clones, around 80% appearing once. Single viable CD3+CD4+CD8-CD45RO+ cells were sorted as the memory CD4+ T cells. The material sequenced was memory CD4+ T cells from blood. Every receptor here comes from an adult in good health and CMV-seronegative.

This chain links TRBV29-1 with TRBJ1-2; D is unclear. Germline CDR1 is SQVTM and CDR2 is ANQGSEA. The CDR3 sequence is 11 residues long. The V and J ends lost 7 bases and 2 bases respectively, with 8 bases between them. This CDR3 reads CSAPINYGYTF. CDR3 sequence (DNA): TGCAGCGCCCCAATAAACTATGGCTACACCTTC. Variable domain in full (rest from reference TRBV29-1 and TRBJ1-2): SAVISQKPSRDICQRGTSLTIQCQVDSQVTMMFWYRQQPGQSLTLIATANQGSEATYESGFVIDKFPISRPNLTFSTLTVSNMSPEDSSIYLCSAPINYGYTFGSGTRLTVV.

The chain's CDR3 is CASSLQAQNNEQFF. In DNA, the CDR3 is TGCGCCAGCAGCTTGCAGGCACAGAACAATGAGCAGTTCTTC. The J gene is TRBJ2-1, the V gene TRBV5-1; no definite D call. This CDR3 has 14 residues. V gave up 1 base and J gave up 5 bases, with 10 bases separating them. Germline V CDR1 and CDR2: SGHRS, YFSETQ.

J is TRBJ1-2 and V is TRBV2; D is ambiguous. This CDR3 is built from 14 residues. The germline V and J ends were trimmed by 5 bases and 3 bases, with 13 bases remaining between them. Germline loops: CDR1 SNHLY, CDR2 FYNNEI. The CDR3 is CASSRLGSDYGYTF. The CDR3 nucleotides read TGTGCCAGCAGTCGGTTGGGATCTGACTATGGCTACACCTTC.

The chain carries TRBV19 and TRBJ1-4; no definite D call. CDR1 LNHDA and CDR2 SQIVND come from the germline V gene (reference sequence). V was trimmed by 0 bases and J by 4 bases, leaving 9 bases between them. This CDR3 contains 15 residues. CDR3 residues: CASSIDRKGNEKLFF. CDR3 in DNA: TGTGCCAGTAGTATAGATCGGAAGGGTAATGAAAAACTGTTTTTT.

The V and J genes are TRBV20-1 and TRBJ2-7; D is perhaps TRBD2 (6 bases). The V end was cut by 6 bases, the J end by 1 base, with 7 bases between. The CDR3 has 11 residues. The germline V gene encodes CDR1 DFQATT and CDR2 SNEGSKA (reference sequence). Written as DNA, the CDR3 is TGCAGTGCAGGGACTTCCTACGAGCAGTACTTC. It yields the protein CSAGTSYEQYF.

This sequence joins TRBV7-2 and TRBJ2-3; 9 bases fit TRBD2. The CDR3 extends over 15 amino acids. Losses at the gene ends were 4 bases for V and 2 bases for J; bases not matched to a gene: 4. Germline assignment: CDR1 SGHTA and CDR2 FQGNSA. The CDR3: CASSSSGIDTDTQYF. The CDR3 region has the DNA TGTGCCAGCAGCTCTAGCGGGATTGACACAGATACGCAGTATTTT.

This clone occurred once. Here the CDR3 reads CASSLTGGYTDTQYF. For the CDR3, the DNA is TGCGCCAGCAGCTTAACAGGGGGATACACAGATACGCAGTATTTT. V usage is TRBV5-1 and J usage is TRBJ2-3; 8 nucleotides match TRBD1. The CDR3 is 15 residues long. V gave up 2 bases and J gave up 2 bases; unmatched junction bases: 4. Per germline, CDR1 SGHRS and CDR2 YFSETQ.

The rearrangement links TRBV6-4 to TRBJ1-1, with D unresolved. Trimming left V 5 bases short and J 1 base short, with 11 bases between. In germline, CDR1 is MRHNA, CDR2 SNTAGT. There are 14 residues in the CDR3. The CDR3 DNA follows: TGTGCCAGCAGTCCCGGGCCCGGGAACACTGAAGCTTTCTTT. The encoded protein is CASSPGPGNTEAFF.

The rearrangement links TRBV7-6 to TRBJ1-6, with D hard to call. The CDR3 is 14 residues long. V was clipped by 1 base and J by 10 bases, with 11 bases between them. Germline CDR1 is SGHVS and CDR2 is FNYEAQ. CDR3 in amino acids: CASSLEGNDSPLHF. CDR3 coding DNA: TGTGCCAGCAGCTTAGAAGGGAATGACTCACCCCTCCACTTT.

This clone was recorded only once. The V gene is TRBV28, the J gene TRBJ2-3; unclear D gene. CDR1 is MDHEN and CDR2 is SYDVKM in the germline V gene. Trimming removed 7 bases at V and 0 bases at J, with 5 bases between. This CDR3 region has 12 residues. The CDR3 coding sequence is TGTGCCAGCAAACCTAGCACAGATACGCAGTATTTT. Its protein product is CASKPSTDTQYF.

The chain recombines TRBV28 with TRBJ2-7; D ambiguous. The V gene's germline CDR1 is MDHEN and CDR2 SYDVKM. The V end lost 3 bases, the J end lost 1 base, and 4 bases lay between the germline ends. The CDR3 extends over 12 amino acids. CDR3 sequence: CASSLSSYEQYF. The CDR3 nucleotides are TGTGCCAGCAGTTTGTCATCCTACGAGCAGTACTTC.

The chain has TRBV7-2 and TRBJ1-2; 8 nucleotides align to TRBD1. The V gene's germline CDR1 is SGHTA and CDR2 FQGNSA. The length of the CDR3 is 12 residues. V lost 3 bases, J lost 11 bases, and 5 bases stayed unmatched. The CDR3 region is CASSFGQGTYTF. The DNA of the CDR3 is TGTGCCAGCAGCTTTGGACAGGGCACGTACACCTTC.

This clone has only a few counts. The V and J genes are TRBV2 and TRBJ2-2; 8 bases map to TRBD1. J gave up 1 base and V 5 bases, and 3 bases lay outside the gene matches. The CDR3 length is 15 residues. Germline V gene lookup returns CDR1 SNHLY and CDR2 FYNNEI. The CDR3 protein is CASSRTGKNTGELFF. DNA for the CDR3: TGTGCCAGCAGTAGGACAGGGAAGAACACCGGGGAGCTGTTTTTT.

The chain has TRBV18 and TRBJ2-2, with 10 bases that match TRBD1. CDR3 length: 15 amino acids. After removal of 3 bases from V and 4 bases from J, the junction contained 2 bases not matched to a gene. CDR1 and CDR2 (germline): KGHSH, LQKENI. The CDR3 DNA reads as TGTGCCAGCTCACCTGGACAGGGGGGCACCGGGGAGCTGTTTTTT. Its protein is CASSPGQGGTGELFF. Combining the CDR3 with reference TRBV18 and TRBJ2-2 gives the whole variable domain NAGVMQNPRHLVRRRGQEARLRCSPMKGHSHVYWYRQLPEEGLKFMVYLQKENIIDESGMPKERFSAEFPKEGPSILRIQQVVRGDSAAYFCASSPGQGGTGELFFGEGSRLTVL.

The DNA of the CDR3 is TGTGCCAGCAGCTCCATACAGGGGGCGGCTAATGAAAAACTGTTTTTT. It codes for CASSSIQGAANEKLFF. The chain couples TRBV5-6 to TRBJ1-4; 9 bases line up with TRBD1. V lost 3 bases and J lost 3; bases outside the gene matches: 6. CDR1 and CDR2 (germline): SGHDT, YYEEEE. This CDR3 comprises 16 residues.

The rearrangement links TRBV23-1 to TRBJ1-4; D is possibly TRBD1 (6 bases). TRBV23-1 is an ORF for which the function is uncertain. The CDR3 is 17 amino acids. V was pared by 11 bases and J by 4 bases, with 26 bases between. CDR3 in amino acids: CAGAQQHTRTVNEKLFF. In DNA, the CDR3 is TGCGCCGGCGCACAACAGCATACCCGGACAGTTAATGAAAAACTGTTTTTT.

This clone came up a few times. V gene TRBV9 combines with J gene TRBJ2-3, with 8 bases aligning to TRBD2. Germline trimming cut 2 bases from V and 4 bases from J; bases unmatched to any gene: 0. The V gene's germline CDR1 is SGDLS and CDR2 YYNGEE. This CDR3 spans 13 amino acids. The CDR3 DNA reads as TGTGCCAGCAGCGTCGGGGGGGCAGATACGCAGTATTTT. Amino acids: CASSVGGADTQYF.

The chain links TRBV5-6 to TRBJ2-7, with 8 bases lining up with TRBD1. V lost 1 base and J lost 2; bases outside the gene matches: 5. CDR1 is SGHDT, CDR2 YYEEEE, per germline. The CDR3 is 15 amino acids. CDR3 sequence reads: CASSLKGRGPYEQYF. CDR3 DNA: TGTGCCAGCAGCTTGAAGGGCAGGGGGCCCTACGAGCAGTACTTC. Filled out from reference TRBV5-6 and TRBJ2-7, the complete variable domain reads DAGVTQSPTHLIKTRGQQVTLRCSPKSGHDTVSWYQQALGQGPQFIFQYYEEEERQRGNFPDRFSGHQFPNYSSELNVNALLLGDSALYLCASSLKGRGPYEQYFGPGTRLTVT.

CDR3 loop: CASSGGRGVETQYF. The CDR3 region has the DNA TGTGCCAGTAGTGGGGGTAGGGGGGTAGAGACCCAGTACTTC. The rearrangement uses TRBV19 and TRBJ2-5; tentatively, D is TRBD1 or TRBD2 (6 bases each). Germline-derived CDR1 and CDR2 are LNHDA and SQIVND (reference sequence). Trimming pared 5 bases from V and 4 bases from J, leaving 14 bases between. CDR3 length: 14 residues. Using reference TRBV19 and TRBJ2-5 for the parts outside the CDR3, the full variable domain is DGGITQSPKYLFRKEGQNVTLSCEQNLNHDAMYWYRQDPGQGLRLIYYSQIVNDFQKGDIAEGYSVSREKKESFPLTVTSAQKNPTAFYLCASSGGRGVETQYFGPGTRLLVL.

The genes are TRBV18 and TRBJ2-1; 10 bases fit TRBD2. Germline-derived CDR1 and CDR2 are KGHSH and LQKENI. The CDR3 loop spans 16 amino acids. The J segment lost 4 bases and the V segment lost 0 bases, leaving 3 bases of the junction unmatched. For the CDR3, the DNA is TGTGCCAGCTCACCACCCCAAGCGGGGGGGTACAATGAGCAGTTCTTC. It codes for CASSPPQAGGYNEQFF.

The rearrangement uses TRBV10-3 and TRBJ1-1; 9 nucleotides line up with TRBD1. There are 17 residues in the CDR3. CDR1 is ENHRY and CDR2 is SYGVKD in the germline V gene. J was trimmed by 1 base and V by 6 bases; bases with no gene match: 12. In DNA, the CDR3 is TGTGCCATCAGCCCCCGAAACAGGGGGCTTCCGAACACTGAAGCTTTCTTT. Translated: CAISPRNRGLPNTEAFF.

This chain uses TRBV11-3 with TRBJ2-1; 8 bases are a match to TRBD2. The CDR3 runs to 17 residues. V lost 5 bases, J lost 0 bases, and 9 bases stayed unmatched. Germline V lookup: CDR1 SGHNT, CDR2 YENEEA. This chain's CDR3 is CASSPGVAGHSYNEQFF. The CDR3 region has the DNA TGTGCCAGCAGCCCAGGGGTAGCGGGGCACTCCTACAATGAGCAGTTCTTC.

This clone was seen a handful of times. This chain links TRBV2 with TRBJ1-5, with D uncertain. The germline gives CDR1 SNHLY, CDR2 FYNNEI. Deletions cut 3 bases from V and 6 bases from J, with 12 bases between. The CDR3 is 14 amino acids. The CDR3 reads CASSEAELFQPQHF. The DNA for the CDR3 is TGTGCCAGCAGTGAGGCAGAGCTGTTTCAGCCCCAGCATTTT. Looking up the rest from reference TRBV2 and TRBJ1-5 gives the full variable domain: EPEVTQTPSHQVTQMGQEVILRCVPISNHLYFYWYRQILGQKVEFLVSFYNNEISEKSEIFDDQFSVERPDGSNFTLKIRSTKLEDSAMYFCASSEAELFQPQHFGDGTRLSIL.

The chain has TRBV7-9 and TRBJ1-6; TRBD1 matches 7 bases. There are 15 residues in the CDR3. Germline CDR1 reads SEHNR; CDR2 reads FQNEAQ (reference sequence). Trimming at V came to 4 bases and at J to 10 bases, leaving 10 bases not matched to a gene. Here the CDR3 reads CASSSYRDRESPLHF. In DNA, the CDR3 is TGTGCCAGCAGCTCATACCGTGACAGGGAATCACCCCTCCACTTT. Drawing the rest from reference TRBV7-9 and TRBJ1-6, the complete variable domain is DTGVSQNPRHKITKRGQNVTFRCDPISEHNRLYWYRQTLGQGPEFLTYFQNEAQLEKSRLLSDRFSAERPKGSFSTLEIQRTEQGDSAMYLCASSSYRDRESPLHFGNGTRLTVT.

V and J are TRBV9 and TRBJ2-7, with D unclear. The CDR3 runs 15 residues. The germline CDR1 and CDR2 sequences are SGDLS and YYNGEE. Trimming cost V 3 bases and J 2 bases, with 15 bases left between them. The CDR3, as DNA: TGTGCCAGCAGCGCAAACACTAAAACAGCCTACGAGCAGTACTTC. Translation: CASSANTKTAYEQYF.

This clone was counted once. The CDR3 DNA follows: TGTGCCAGCCGGGGGACGGGGGACTTCTCTGGAAACACCATATATTTT. Residues: CASRGTGDFSGNTIYF. The chain links TRBV6-6 to TRBJ1-3; D might be TRBD1 (5 bases). Trimming left V 8 bases short and J 0 bases short, with 17 bases between. Germline CDR1 and CDR2: MNHNY and SVGAGI (reference sequence). CDR3 length equals 16 residues.

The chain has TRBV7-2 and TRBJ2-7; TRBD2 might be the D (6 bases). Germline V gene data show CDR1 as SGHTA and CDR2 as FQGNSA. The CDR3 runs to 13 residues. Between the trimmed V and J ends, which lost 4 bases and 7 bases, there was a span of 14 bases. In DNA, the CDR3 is TGTGCCAGCAGCTCCGGGCCCGCGGGGGAGCAGTACTTC. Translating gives CASSSGPAGEQYF.

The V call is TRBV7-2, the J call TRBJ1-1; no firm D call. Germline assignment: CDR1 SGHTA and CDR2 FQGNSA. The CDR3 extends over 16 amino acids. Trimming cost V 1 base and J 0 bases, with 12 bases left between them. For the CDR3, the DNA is TGTGCCAGCAGCTTAGTTCTTACCAAGATGAACACTGAAGCTTTCTTT. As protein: CASSLVLTKMNTEAFF.

CDR3 sequence reads: CASSIFGGDTEAFF. In DNA, the CDR3 is TGTGCCAGTAGTATATTTGGGGGGGACACTGAAGCTTTCTTT. This chain connects TRBV19 to TRBJ1-1; TRBD1 is a possible D gene (5 bases). From germline, CDR1 is LNHDA and CDR2 SQIVND (reference sequence). V lost 2 bases and J 3 bases, leaving 10 bases between the germline ends. CDR3 length: 14 residues.

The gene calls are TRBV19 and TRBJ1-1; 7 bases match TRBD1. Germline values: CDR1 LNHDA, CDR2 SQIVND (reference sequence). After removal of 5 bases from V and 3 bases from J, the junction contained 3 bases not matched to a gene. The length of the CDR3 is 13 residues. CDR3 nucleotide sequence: TGTGCCAGTAGTGTTGACAGGGACACTGAAGCTTTCTTT. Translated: CASSVDRDTEAFF.

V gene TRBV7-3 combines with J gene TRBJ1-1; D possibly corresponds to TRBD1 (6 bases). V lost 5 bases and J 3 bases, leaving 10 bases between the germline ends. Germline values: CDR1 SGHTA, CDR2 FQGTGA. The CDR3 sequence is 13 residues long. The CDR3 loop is CASSRNRDTEAFF. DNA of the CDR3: TGTGCCAGCAGCCGAAACAGGGACACTGAAGCTTTCTTT.

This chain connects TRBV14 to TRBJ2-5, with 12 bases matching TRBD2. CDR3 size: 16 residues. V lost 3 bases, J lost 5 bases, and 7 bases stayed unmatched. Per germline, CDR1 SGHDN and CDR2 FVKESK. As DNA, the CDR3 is TGTGCCAGCAGCCACCGACTAGCGGGGGAGTCCGAGACCCAGTACTTC. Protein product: CASSHRLAGESETQYF.